This TCR beta chain derives from a study of shared clonotypes between healthy human individuals. Libraries were prepared by immunoSEQ multiplex PCR; TCRdb keeps only in-frame clonotypes and omits some of them. Altogether some 300,000 clones are present, around four fifths being singletons, with the ten largest covering 8% to 13%. Trimming took 0 bases from V and 1 from J, leaving 13 bases between them. CDR1 and CDR2 (germline): MNHNY, SVGAGI (reference sequence). The CDR3 totals 16 residues. The source is a man aged 25-45 years in good health. V is TRBV6-6 and J is TRBJ2-7; D may be TRBD1 (5 bases). Sequenced material: memory CD4+ T cells sorted from blood. The sample's subset: CD45RA-negative fraction. The CDR3 is CASSYSSTGDSYEQYF. CDR3 coding DNA: TGTGCCAGCAGTTACTCGAGTACAGGTGATTCCTACGAGCAGTACTTC.